These T cell receptor beta chains were read from a single sample in a study of blood T cell repertoires in COVID-19. TCRdb's table, derived via immunoSEQ multiplex PCR, lists solely in-frame clones and lacks some. The profile shows fewer than 200,000 clones, about 85% of them singletons. The sample consisted of peripheral blood. These receptors came from a man in his 60s who had recovered from COVID-19. The CDR3 runs from the conserved cysteine through the conserved F or W. A D gene is named only where the DNA matches it firmly. Size is stated for part of the rows, as once, few or many counts, or as a class when the clone is expanded.

j_gene | abundance | v_gene | d_gene | CDR3nt | CDR3aa
TRBJ1-2 | once | TRBV28 | NA | TGTGCCAGCAGTTTCAAATATGGCTACACCTTC | CASSFKYGYTF
TRBJ2-6 | NA | TRBV7-3 | TRBD1 | TGTGCCAGCAGCCGACAGGGTTTCTTCCCTGGGGCCAACGTCCTGACTTTC | CASSRQGFFPGANVLTF
TRBJ1-3 | NA | TRBV25-1 | TRBD1 | TGTGCCAGCAGTGATGGGGACAGATCCGGAAACACCATATATTTT | CASSDGDRSGNTIYF
TRBJ2-1 | NA | TRBV9 | NA | TGTGCCAGCAGCGCGTGGATCGGGGAGGATGAGCAGTTCTTC | CASSAWIGEDEQFF
TRBJ1-5 | NA | TRBV6-6 | NA | TGTGCCAGCACACCACAAAGCAATCAGCCCCAGCATTTT | CASTPQSNQPQHF
TRBJ1-1 | NA | TRBV7-2 | TRBD1 | TGTGCCAGCAGAATACAGGGGGACACTGAAGCTTTCTTT | CASRIQGDTEAFF
TRBJ2-3 | few | TRBV5-1 | TRBD1 | TGCGCCAGCAGCTTGGGCGACAGGGGAATATTGTCTAGCACAGATACGCAGTATTTT | CASSLGDRGILSSTDTQYF
TRBJ1-1 | NA | TRBV12-3/TRBV12-4 | NA | TGTGCCAGCAGTTTCGGCCGGGCTGAAGCTTTCTTT | CASSFGRAEAFF
TRBJ2-5 | once | TRBV2 | NA | TGTGCCAGCAGAGGGACACCCCAAGAGACCCAGTACTTC | CASRGTPQETQYF
TRBJ1-4 | NA | TRBV19 | NA | TGTGCCAGTAGTATCGCCCCCCAGGGAACAACTAATGAAAAACTGTTTTTT | CASSIAPQGTTNEKLFF
TRBJ1-2 | NA | TRBV19 | TRBD1 | TGTGCCAGCAAGCGGGAGACAGGGCGCTATGGCTACACCTTC | CASKRETGRYGYTF
TRBJ1-5 | NA | TRBV3-1/TRBV3-2 | NA | TGTGCCAGCAGCCAAGTAGGGGGTCAGCCCCAGCATTTT | CASSQVGGQPQHF
TRBJ2-3 | NA | TRBV19 | TRBD1 | TGTGCCAGTAGTCCACGACAGGGGCGAGGCACAGATACGCAGTATTTT | CASSPRQGRGTDTQYF
TRBJ2-5 | NA | TRBV10-3 | TRBD2 | TGTGCCATCAGTGCTGGGACTAGCGGGGGGGCCGGGGAGACCCAGTACTTC | CAISAGTSGGAGETQYF
TRBJ1-6 | NA | TRBV6-6 | NA | TGTGCCAGCAGTTACGGTGGGGGGAATTCACCCCTCCACTTT | CASSYGGGNSPLHF
TRBJ2-7 | NA | TRBV2 | TRBD1 | TGTGCTAGCACAGGGGCTTACGAGCAGTACTTC | CASTGAYEQYF
TRBJ2-1 | NA | TRBV7-6 | TRBD1 | TGTGCCAGCAGTTACCTGGGACAGGGTTCCTACAATGAGCAGTTCTTC | CASSYLGQGSYNEQFF
TRBJ1-3 | NA | TRBV30 | NA | TGTGCCTGGAGTACAGGAGGGATACGTGGTCGCGCTGGAAACACCATATATTTT | CAWSTGGIRGRAGNTIYF
TRBJ2-7 | NA | TRBV13 | TRBD2 | TGTGCCAGCAGCACCCTCACTGCATCCGGGACTAATCCCTACGAGCAGTACTTC | CASSTLTASGTNPYEQYF
TRBJ1-5 | NA | TRBV6-5 | NA | TGTGCCAGCAGTTACTCGGCCAGGCACAATCAGCCCCAGCATTTT | CASSYSARHNQPQHF
TRBJ1-1 | NA | TRBV7-6 | NA | TGTGCCAGCAGCTTCGACCCAGGCACTGAAGCTTTCTTT | CASSFDPGTEAFF
TRBJ1-5 | NA | TRBV7-8 | NA | TGTGCCAGCAGCCTCGCGGGGGGGAATAGCAATCAGCCCCAGCATTTT | CASSLAGGNSNQPQHF
TRBJ2-5 | NA | TRBV5-1 | NA | TGCGCCAGCAGCTTTACAGGGCCACGGGAGACCCAGTACTTC | CASSFTGPRETQYF
TRBJ1-2 | NA | TRBV18 | TRBD1 | TGTGCCAGCTCACCAGTGGGTACAGGGGCCAACTATGGCTACACCTTC | CASSPVGTGANYGYTF
TRBJ1-1 | once | TRBV30 | TRBD1 | TGTGCCTGGAGTTCTCGGGGGACAGGAAGAGCTTTCTTT | CAWSSRGTGRAFF
TRBJ1-6 | NA | TRBV7-3 | TRBD1 | TGTGCCAGCAGCCTAACGGGACAGCTTTATAATTCACCCCTCCACTTT | CASSLTGQLYNSPLHF
TRBJ1-2 | NA | TRBV5-4 | TRBD1 | TGTGCCAGCAGCCAGGGGACAGGCACTAACTATGGCTACACCTTC | CASSQGTGTNYGYTF
TRBJ1-2 | NA | TRBV12-3/TRBV12-4 | NA | TGTGCCAGCAATAGAAGTCCGGGTGAGGGCTACACCTTC | CASNRSPGEGYTF
TRBJ2-7 | NA | TRBV30 | NA | TGTGCCTGGATCAAGGGGTCCTACGAGCAGTACTTC | CAWIKGSYEQYF
TRBJ1-4 | NA | TRBV18 | NA | TGTGCCAGCTCAGAACAGGGAGAAGAAAAACTGTTTTTT | CASSEQGEEKLFF
TRBJ2-7 | NA | TRBV6-2/TRBV6-3 | NA | TGTGCCAGCAGTCACTTATACGAGCAGTACTTC | CASSHLYEQYF
TRBJ1-1 | NA | TRBV9 | NA | TGTGCCAGCAGCGTAGGCATCCGGGAACCGAACACTGAAGCTTTCTTT | CASSVGIREPNTEAFF
TRBJ1-6 | NA | TRBV30 | NA | TGTGCCTGGAGTCGTAGGAGCTCCTATAATTCACCCCTCCACTTT | CAWSRRSSYNSPLHF
TRBJ1-6 | NA | TRBV7-2 | NA | TGTGCCAGCAGCTTAAGACAGGTTAATTCACCCCTCCACTTT | CASSLRQVNSPLHF
TRBJ2-7 | once | TRBV7-7 | TRBD1 | TGTGCTAGCAGCTCAAATGGACCCGGGACAGGGAGCGAGCAGTACTTC | CASSSNGPGTGSEQYF
TRBJ1-1 | NA | TRBV7-8 | NA | TGTGCCAGCAGCCGCCAAAACACTGAAGCTTTCTTT | CASSRQNTEAFF
TRBJ2-1 | NA | TRBV18 | TRBD2 | TGTGCCAGCTCACCACCCCTAGCGGGGAACAATGAGCAGTTCTTC | CASSPPLAGNNEQFF
TRBJ2-2 | NA | TRBV3-1/TRBV3-2 | TRBD2 | TGTGCCAGCAGCCTTAGCGGGGCGGGCGGGGAGCTGTTTTTT | CASSLSGAGGELFF
TRBJ2-3 | NA | TRBV6-2/TRBV6-3 | TRBD2 | TGTGCCAGCAGTTACTCTAGCGGGGGGGCTAGCACAGATACGCAGTATTTT | CASSYSSGGASTDTQYF
TRBJ2-3 | NA | TRBV7-3 | TRBD2 | TGTGCCAGCAGCCCTGCTGGACTAGAAGCAGATACGCAGTATTTT | CASSPAGLEADTQYF
TRBJ1-4 | NA | TRBV6-1 | TRBD1 | TGTGCCAGCAGCGAACGAGGGACAGCAACTAATGAAAAACTGTTTTTT | CASSERGTATNEKLFF
TRBJ2-7 | NA | TRBV19 | NA | TGTGCCAGTAGTCCAATTCACAGTGAGGGTTCTTACGAGCAGTACTTC | CASSPIHSEGSYEQYF
TRBJ2-5 | once | TRBV6-5 | NA | TGTGCCAGCAGTTTTCAGTTCCAAGAGACCCAGTACTTC | CASSFQFQETQYF
TRBJ1-2 | NA | TRBV6-4 | NA | TGTGCCAGCAGTTCAAGGACTGTGGGGGGAGGCTACACCTTC | CASSSRTVGGGYTF
TRBJ1-3 | NA | TRBV5-1 | NA | TGCGCCAGCAGCTTGGCACAGCCAGTCTCTGGAAACACCATATATTTT | CASSLAQPVSGNTIYF
TRBJ1-1 | NA | TRBV19 | NA | TGTGCCAGTGGGGAGGGAGGCTATAAGTCTGAAGCTTTCTTT | CASGEGGYKSEAFF
TRBJ2-5 | NA | TRBV7-6 | NA | TGTGCCAGCAGCTCCGTAACAGTGTACCAAGAGACCCAGTACTTC | CASSSVTVYQETQYF
TRBJ2-2 | NA | TRBV5-1 | TRBD1 | TGCGCCAGCAGCTCAACAGGGGCGAACACCGGGGAGCTGTTTTTT | CASSSTGANTGELFF
TRBJ1-5 | few | TRBV10-1 | NA | TGCGCCAGCAGTGAGTCCCCGGGAGGGGGCAATCAGCCCCAGCATTTT | CASSESPGGGNQPQHF
TRBJ2-7 | few | TRBV14 | NA | TGTGCCAGAGAGGACCCCCCGGAGGAGTACTTC | CAREDPPEEYF
TRBJ2-1 | NA | TRBV7-9 | TRBD2 | TGTGCCAGCAGCTTAGTGGGACTAGCGGGGGTTCCCTCCTACAATGAGCAGTTCTTC | CASSLVGLAGVPSYNEQFF
TRBJ2-6 | NA | TRBV3-1/TRBV3-2 | NA | TGTGCCAGCAGCCATTCACAGGTTGGGGCTGGGGCCAACGTCCTGACTTTC | CASSHSQVGAGANVLTF
TRBJ2-1 | once | TRBV10-3 | TRBD1 | TGTGCCATCAGAGGACAGGGAGGGCAGTTCTTC | CAIRGQGGQFF
TRBJ2-7 | many | TRBV4-1 | TRBD1 | TGCGCCAGCAGCCTCCCTCGGACAGGGGAGTCCTACGAGCAGTACTTC | CASSLPRTGESYEQYF